Given below is one T cell receptor beta chain in context. With V trimmed by 6 bases and J by 0 bases, 4 bases remained unmatched. This CDR3 spans 14 amino acids. CDR1 and CDR2 from the germline V gene are MNHNY and SVGAGI (reference sequence). Original data processing: Reference gene primer amplification in the assay estimated nucleated cell counts. Sequencing used immunoSEQ multiplex PCR; TCRdb keeps in-frame clones, though not all of them. V and J calls and clone size are as listed in that table; D and trimming were resolved from the DNA. The data show roughly 110,000 clones, around 82% seen once. The sample comes from a study of blood T cell repertoires in COVID-19. Study-wide context: Samples came from the United States, Italy and Spain, spanning acute and convalescent COVID-19. T cells, B-cell-depleted T cells, or PBMCs provided the cDNA or gDNA that served as material.

This sequence joins TRBV6-6 and TRBJ1-2, with 7 bases that match TRBD1. Sequencing input: peripheral blood. The clonotype comes from a human donor in a cohort sampled during active COVID-19. The CDR3 nucleotides are TGTGCCAGCAGAAGGGACAGAGCTAACTATGGCTACACCTTC. It encodes CASRRDRANYGYTF.